The 5 T cell receptor beta chains below all came from one sample that was sequenced in a study of blood T cell repertoires in COVID-19. Profiled with immunoSEQ multiplex PCR; TCRdb holds only in-frame clones, not every one. Of about 210,000 clones listed, 88% are singletons. The source material was PBMCs or T cells enriched from blood (not recorded which). The receptors stem from a middle-aged woman with acute COVID-19.

The gene calls are TRBV2 and TRBJ2-3; 7 nucleotides align to TRBD2. The CDR3 runs 16 residues. The ends lost 0 bases at V and 1 base at J; junction bases unmatched: 4. Looked up from germline, CDR1 is SNHLY and CDR2 is FYNNEI. The DNA for the CDR3 is TGTGCCAGCAGTGAAGCCGACGCGGGAGGCACAGATACGCAGTATTTT. It encodes CASSEADAGGTDTQYF.

This chain joins TRBV7-9 and TRBJ2-3, with TRBD2 matching 7 bases. The length of the CDR3 is 16 residues. The germline V gene encodes CDR1 SEHNR and CDR2 FQNEAQ (reference sequence). Unmatched junction bases numbered 11, after V lost 6 bases and J lost 2 bases. The CDR3 nucleotides are TGTGCCAGCAGTCCCCGTGGGCGGGGGAACACAGATACGCAGTATTTT. As protein: CASSPRGRGNTDTQYF.

The CDR3 loop is CASGREGANEAFF. Here the CDR3 DNA reads TGCGCCAGCGGGCGTGAGGGGGCGAATGAAGCTTTCTTT. This chain uses TRBV5-1 with TRBJ1-1; 7 nucleotides line up with TRBD1. Germline-derived CDR1 and CDR2 are SGHRS and YFSETQ. This CDR3 region has 13 residues. The V segment lost 7 bases and the J segment 7 bases; nucleotides outside the gene matches: 10.

The rearrangement joins TRBV11-2 to TRBJ2-7; TRBD1 is a possible D gene (5 bases). Germline V CDR1 and CDR2: SGHAT, FQNNGV. V dropped 1 base and J dropped 2 bases, with 18 bases sitting between them. CDR3 size: 17 residues. The CDR3 bases are TGTGCCAGCAGCTTAGTGGGGCTGGGCAGGAGAGCCTACGAGCAGTACTTC. Encoded protein: CASSLVGLGRRAYEQYF.

The chain employs TRBV9 and TRBJ1-6; D is perhaps TRBD1 (6 bases). V was cut by 3 bases and J by 8 bases, with 15 bases left in between. CDR1 and CDR2 (germline): SGDLS, YYNGEE. This CDR3 region has 15 residues. The CDR3, as DNA: TGTGCCAGCAGCGCAGTCACAGGGTACGATTCACCCCTCCACTTT. Amino acid sequence: CASSAVTGYDSPLHF.